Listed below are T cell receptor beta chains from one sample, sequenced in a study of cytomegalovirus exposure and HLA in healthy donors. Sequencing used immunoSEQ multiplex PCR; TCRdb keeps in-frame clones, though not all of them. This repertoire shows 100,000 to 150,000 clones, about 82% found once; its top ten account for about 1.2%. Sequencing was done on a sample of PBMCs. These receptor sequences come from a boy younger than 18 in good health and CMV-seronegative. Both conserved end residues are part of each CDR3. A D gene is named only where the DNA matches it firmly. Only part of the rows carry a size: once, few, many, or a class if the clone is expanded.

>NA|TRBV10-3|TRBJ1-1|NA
CAIPDPTGQRTEAFF
TGTGCCATCCCCGACCCGACAGGCCAGAGGACTGAAGCTTTCTTT
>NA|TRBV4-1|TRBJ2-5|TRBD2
CASSQVRLAGERETQYF
TGCGCCAGCAGCCAGGTCCGACTAGCGGGAGAAAGGGAGACCCAGTACTTC
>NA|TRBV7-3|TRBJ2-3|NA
CASSPLPGTTTTDTQYF
TGTGCCAGCAGCCCCCTGCCCGGGACAACAACCACAGATACGCAGTATTTT
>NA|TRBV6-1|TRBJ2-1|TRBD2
CASSEGSSGSGDEQFF
TGTGCCAGCAGTGAAGGATCTAGCGGGAGTGGTGATGAGCAGTTCTTC
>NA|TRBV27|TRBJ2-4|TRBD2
CASSSRGVGKGGNIQYF
TGTGCCAGCAGTTCCCGGGGGGTGGGAAAGGGAGGAAACATTCAGTACTTC
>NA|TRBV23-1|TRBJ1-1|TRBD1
CASARIGQGRGGAEAFF
TGCGCCAGCGCCAGGATCGGACAGGGAAGAGGAGGCGCTGAAGCTTTCTTT
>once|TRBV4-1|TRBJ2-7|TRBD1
CASSQPGTGIREQYF
TGCGCCAGCAGCCAGCCCGGGACAGGTATAAGAGAGCAGTACTTC
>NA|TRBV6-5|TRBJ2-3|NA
CASGRGRTDTQYF
TGTGCCAGCGGCCGAGGGCGCACAGATACGCAGTATTTT
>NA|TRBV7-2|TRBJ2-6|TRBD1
CASSLKGQGPLSGANVLTF
TGTGCCAGCAGCTTAAAAGGACAGGGCCCTCTCTCTGGGGCCAACGTCCTGACTTTC
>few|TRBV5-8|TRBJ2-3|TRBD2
CASSLSSGSTDTQYF
TGTGCCAGCAGCTTGTCTAGCGGGAGCACAGATACGCAGTATTTT
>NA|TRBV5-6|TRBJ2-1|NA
CASSLEPGNEQFF
TGTGCCAGCAGCTTGGAACCGGGGAATGAGCAGTTCTTC
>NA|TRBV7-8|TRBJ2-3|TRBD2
CASSLERGRGTDTQYF
TGTGCCAGCAGCTTAGAGCGTGGGAGGGGCACAGATACGCAGTATTTT